The rows below give T cell receptor beta chains drawn from one sample of a study of post-analysis software for immune sequencing data. A single record per CDR3 protein comes from TCRdb applying MiXCR to the PCR reads. The sample has approximately 460,000 distinct CDR3 sequences, less than 45% seen once. The sample taken for sequencing was blood. These receptor sequences come from a girl between 5 and 17 years old with multiple sclerosis. Both conserved end residues are part of each CDR3. Fields, in order: J gene, V gene, D gene, clone size, CDR3 DNA, CDR3 protein. A D gene is named only where the DNA matches it firmly. Not all rows give a size; the values are once, few, many and, for expanded clones, a class.

TRBJ1-1,TRBV9,NA,few,TGTGCCAGCAGCGTCCGATCAGGGGTGGGCACTGAAGCTTTCTTT,CASSVRSGVGTEAFF
TRBJ2-3,TRBV5-1,NA,NA,TGCGCCAGCAGCATGAGACTGCTAGGGGCAGATACGCAGTATTTT,CASSMRLLGADTQYF
TRBJ2-3,TRBV25-1,TRBD2,NA,TGTGCCAGCAGCGATAGCGGGAGGTCCACAGATACGCAGTATTTT,CASSDSGRSTDTQYF
TRBJ1-2,TRBV20-1,NA,few,TGCAGTGCTTTGATGGGCTATGGCTACACCTTC,CSALMGYGYTF
TRBJ2-5,TRBV4-2,NA,few,TGTGCCAGCAGCCAAGCGGGGGGCCGAGAGACCCAGTACTTC,CASSQAGGRETQYF
TRBJ1-1,TRBV20-1,NA,NA,TGCAGTGCTAGCGTTCAAGAGGGCACTGAAGCTTTCTTT,CSASVQEGTEAFF
TRBJ2-3,TRBV20-1,TRBD2,NA,TGCAGTGGACGGGAGGGCAGAGATACGCAGTATTTT,CSGREGRDTQYF
TRBJ1-2,TRBV5-1,TRBD1,few,TGCGCCAGCAGCCCTAGGCGAACAGGGGGCCTTGTCTATGGCTACACCTTC,CASSPRRTGGLVYGYTF
TRBJ2-1,TRBV6-5,NA,NA,TGTGCCAGCAGTTCCTATCGAGAGACCCAGTTCTTC,CASSSYRETQFF
TRBJ2-1,TRBV7-2,NA,few,TGTGCCAGCAGCCAGGGCTGGCGGTCGACCTCCTACAATGAGCAGTTCTTC,CASSQGWRSTSYNEQFF
TRBJ1-2,TRBV7-2,TRBD1,few,TGTGCCAGCAGCTCACCGGGACAGGCTTATGGCTACACCTTC,CASSSPGQAYGYTF
TRBJ2-5,TRBV20-1,TRBD2,NA,TGCAGTGCTAGAGTTCCGGGACTAGCGGGAGGGTTACAGTACTTC,CSARVPGLAGGLQYF
TRBJ2-7,TRBV29-1,NA,NA,TGCAGCGTTGAATCAGACAGCTACGAGCAGTACTTC,CSVESDSYEQYF
TRBJ2-7,TRBV20-1,TRBD2,NA,TGCAGTGCTAGAGTTGGAGGTAAACTAGCGGGAGGGCCTCGGGCCTACGAGCAATACTTC,CSARVGGKLAGGPRAYEQYF
TRBJ1-2,TRBV4-1,TRBD1,NA,TGCGCCAGCAGCCCCCTCCGGGACAGCCCTTTGGGCTACACCTTC,CASSPLRDSPLGYTF
TRBJ1-5,TRBV27,NA,NA,TGTGCCAGCAGTCTCCGCCATTCAGGGGAGGGGCCCCAGCATTTT,CASSLRHSGEGPQHF
TRBJ2-4,TRBV7-9,NA,NA,TGTGCCAGCAGCTTAGAAGATAGGGGCGGCATTCAGTACTTC,CASSLEDRGGIQYF
TRBJ2-4,TRBV10-3,TRBD1,NA,TGTGCCATCAGCATTGGACAGGGCTTGATCGAGCGGTACTTC,CAISIGQGLIERYF
TRBJ2-7,TRBV20-1,TRBD2,NA,TGCAGTGCTAGGGATCTCGCGGGAGGGATTTTCTCCGGCTACGAGCAGTACTTC,CSARDLAGGIFSGYEQYF
TRBJ2-7,TRBV4-1,TRBD2,few,TGCGCCAGCAGCCACCTAGGACTAGCGGGAAGGTACGAGCAGTACTTC,CASSHLGLAGRYEQYF
TRBJ2-1,TRBV7-6,NA,few,TGTGCCAGCAGCTTAGTGTCCCTCAATGAGCAGTTCTTC,CASSLVSLNEQFF
TRBJ2-4,TRBV28,TRBD1,NA,TGTGCCAGCAGTTCCGCCGACAGGGACAAAAACATTCAGTACTTC,CASSSADRDKNIQYF
TRBJ1-2,TRBV6-6,NA,NA,TGTGCCAGCAGTTACTCGCAGGGGTTCCGGGGCTACACCTTC,CASSYSQGFRGYTF
TRBJ2-7,TRBV25-1,NA,NA,TGTGCCAGCAGAAGGGGGACGGGGACTGCCACCTACGAGCAGTACTTC,CASRRGTGTATYEQYF
TRBJ2-1,TRBV5-1,NA,NA,TGCGCCAGCAGCTTGGCCGTTAGCAGGAGCTCCTACAATGAGCAGTTCTTC,CASSLAVSRSSYNEQFF
TRBJ1-2,TRBV28,TRBD1,few,TGTGCCAGCAGCCCATCAGGGGGCTATGGCTACACCTTC,CASSPSGGYGYTF
TRBJ2-7,TRBV28,TRBD1,NA,TGTGCCAGCAGTTTAGAACCGGGACAGGCAACCTACGAGCAGTACTTC,CASSLEPGQATYEQYF
TRBJ1-4,TRBV25-1,NA,few,TGTGCCAGCAGGAGGGAGGAGAATGAAAAACTGTTTTTT,CASRREENEKLFF
TRBJ2-7,TRBV11-2,TRBD1,NA,TGTGCCAGCAGCTTAGCTGGGACAGGGGGCTTCTACGAGCAGTACTTC,CASSLAGTGGFYEQYF
TRBJ1-3,TRBV28,NA,once,TGTGCCAGCACTAGACTTCAAACCGGCACCATATATTTT,CASTRLQTGTIYF
TRBJ2-1,TRBV20-1,NA,NA,TGCAGTGCTATGACTTCGCGGTTAAGGTTCTTC,CSAMTSRLRFF
TRBJ2-7,TRBV5-1,TRBD2,few,TGCGCCAGCAGCTTGGAGTCCCCGGGGGGGTACGAGCAGTACTTC,CASSLESPGGYEQYF
TRBJ2-1,TRBV11-1,TRBD2,once,TGTGCCAGCAGCCCCTACAGCGGGGGGGGCAATGAGCAGTTCTTC,CASSPYSGGGNEQFF
TRBJ2-3,TRBV7-2,TRBD1,NA,TGTGCCAGCAGCAAGGACAGGGATTACACAGATACGCAGTATTTT,CASSKDRDYTDTQYF
TRBJ2-7,TRBV5-1,NA,NA,TGCGCCAGCAGCTTCTCCCCCGGGTTATACAATGAGCAGTACTTC,CASSFSPGLYNEQYF
TRBJ2-1,TRBV7-9,TRBD2,few,TGTGCCAGCAGCTTAGCTAGCGGGAGTATCAATGAGCAGTTCTTC,CASSLASGSINEQFF
TRBJ1-2,TRBV12-3/TRBV12-4,NA,few,TGTGCCAGCAGGCACGGACTGTATTATGGCTACACCTTC,CASRHGLYYGYTF
TRBJ2-3,TRBV20-1,NA,NA,TGCAGTGCTAGAGTGTTTGGGGAGAGCACAGATACGCAGTATTTT,CSARVFGESTDTQYF
TRBJ1-5,TRBV7-9,NA,NA,TGTGCCAGCGGGGGGCTTGATCAGCCCCAGCATTTT,CASGGLDQPQHF
TRBJ2-3,TRBV7-8,TRBD1,few,TGTGCCAGCAGCTTCCTCAGGGACAGGCCCGATTTTGGAGATACGCAGTATTTT,CASSFLRDRPDFGDTQYF
TRBJ1-2,TRBV7-9,NA,few,TGTGCCAGCAGCTTAGCGGGCAGGGCAGACGGCTACACCTTC,CASSLAGRADGYTF
TRBJ2-5,TRBV7-9,TRBD2,few,TGTGCCAGCAGCTTATCTAGCGGGAGACAAGAGACCCAGTACTTC,CASSLSSGRQETQYF
TRBJ2-1,TRBV29-1,NA,NA,TGCAGCGCCCGGACAGCTTCCTACAATGAGCAGTTCTTC,CSARTASYNEQFF
TRBJ1-5,TRBV20-1,NA,few,TGCAGTGCGGGCCAGCCCCAGCATTTT,CSAGQPQHF
TRBJ1-2,TRBV9,TRBD1,NA,TGTGCCAGCAGCGCGCAGGGGGCCAACTATGGCTACACCTTC,CASSAQGANYGYTF
TRBJ2-6,TRBV27,NA,NA,TGTGCCAGCAGTTTAGCTGGGGTCAACGTCCTGACTTTC,CASSLAGVNVLTF
TRBJ2-2,TRBV2,NA,NA,TGTGCCAGCAGTGAAGACAGGGTAACCGGGGAGCTGTTTTTT,CASSEDRVTGELFF
TRBJ2-5,TRBV29-1,NA,few,TGCAGCGTTGTGTCAGGGGCGCATGAGGAGACCCAGTACTTC,CSVVSGAHEETQYF
TRBJ2-7,TRBV7-9,TRBD1,once,TGTGCCAGCAGCTTAGACAGGGGGCAAAGCTACGAGCAGTACTTC,CASSLDRGQSYEQYF
TRBJ2-3,TRBV18,TRBD2,NA,TGTGCCAGCTCACCACCGCTAGCGGGAGGGCCGAGCACAGATACGCAGTATTTT,CASSPPLAGGPSTDTQYF
TRBJ2-3,TRBV15,NA,few,TGTGCCACCAGCATAAGGACGGACACAGATACGCAGTATTTT,CATSIRTDTDTQYF
TRBJ2-7,TRBV4-3,NA,NA,TGCGCCAGCAGCCAAGGGGGGACCACCGCCTACGAGCAGTACTTC,CASSQGGTTAYEQYF
TRBJ2-1,TRBV7-3,TRBD2,few,TGTGCCAGCAGCCCTGGGACTAGCGGGAGGGGTATCGGGGTCAATGAGCAGTTCTTC,CASSPGTSGRGIGVNEQFF
TRBJ2-7,TRBV27,NA,few,TGTGCCAGCAGCCCCGACGGGCCCCTCCACGAGCAGTACTTC,CASSPDGPLHEQYF
TRBJ2-7,TRBV12-3/TRBV12-4,NA,NA,TGTGCCAGCGGGCGGGGACAAGCCTACGAGCAGTACTTC,CASGRGQAYEQYF
TRBJ2-3,TRBV6-5,TRBD2,NA,TGTGCCAGCAGTTTGGGGACTAGTCGGGATACGCAGTATTTT,CASSLGTSRDTQYF
TRBJ2-7,TRBV10-3,NA,few,TGTGCCATCAGACCCAGTGATACGGAAACCTACGAGCAGTACTTC,CAIRPSDTETYEQYF